These 3 T cell receptor beta chains were all obtained from the same sample, sequenced in a study of T-cell memory formation after mild COVID-19. One entry per CDR3 protein results from TCRdb running MiXCR on the 5' RACE reads. The data contain roughly 310,000 distinct CDR3 sequences, roughly 15% of them seen just once; the ten biggest clones take up 20% to 25%. The source material was PBMCs or a T cell subset sorted from them (not recorded which). All receptors derive from a man aged 18 to 30 who had mild COVID-19 (a few samples of this study predate the infection). Cell type and time point are not known.

The chain has TRBV15 and TRBJ2-3; D is perhaps TRBD2 (6 bases). The germline CDR1 and CDR2 sequences are LNHNV and YYDKDF (reference sequence). The CDR3 has 16 residues. Trimming took off 6 bases at V and 10 bases at J, with 26 bases between the two ends. The CDR3 here is CATRAPGESGRVAQYF. CDR3 DNA: TGTGCCACCAGGGCCCCGGGGGAGTCGGGGCGGGTGGCGCAGTATTTT.

The V gene is TRBV12-3 or TRBV12-4, the J gene TRBJ1-1; tentative D call: TRBD1 (5 bases). Trimming stripped 6 bases from V and 6 bases from J, with 20 bases between. The CDR3 has 15 residues. The CDR3 region is CASSRTGGGNAEAFF. For the CDR3, the DNA is TGTGCCAGCAGCCGGACGGGGGGAGGAAACGCTGAAGCTTTCTTT.

The chain recombines TRBV9 with TRBJ1-2, with D unresolved. CDR3 length: 14 residues. CDR1 SGDLS and CDR2 YYNGEE come from the germline V gene. Deletions cut 4 bases from V and 6 bases from J, with 16 bases between. CDR3 sequence reads: CASSPVPGNNGYTF. Written as DNA, the CDR3 is TGTGCCAGCAGCCCAGTGCCCGGGAATAATGGCTACACCTTC.